These 12 T cell receptor beta chains share one sample of origin, sequenced in a study of blood T cell repertoires in COVID-19. The protocol was immunoSEQ multiplex PCR, while the TCRdb copy is restricted to in-frame clones and leaves out a portion. The profile shows hundreds of thousands of clones, over 70% of them singletons. Sequencing input: peripheral blood. These receptors all stem from a woman aged 45 to 65 with acute or convalescent COVID-19.

The chain uses TRBV4-2 and TRBJ2-2, with 9 positions matching TRBD2. Germline V CDR1 and CDR2: LGHNA, YNFKEQ. Losses at the gene ends were 4 bases for V and 6 bases for J; bases not matched to a gene: 9. This CDR3 contains 16 residues. DNA of the CDR3: TGTGCCAGCAGCCCAAAGACTAGCGGAACTTCCGGGGAGCTGTTTTTT. This codes for CASSPKTSGTSGELFF.

The chain has TRBV5-1 and TRBJ2-1, with 9 nucleotides matching TRBD2. The CDR3 covers 15 residues. V shed 0 bases, J shed 7 bases, and the junction held 5 bases outside the gene matches. Per germline, CDR1 SGHRS and CDR2 YFSETQ. Written as DNA, the CDR3 is TGCGCCAGCAGCTTGGGAGGGACTAGCAGGAATGAGCAGTTCTTC. This gives the protein CASSLGGTSRNEQFF.

The chain recombines TRBV20-1 with TRBJ2-5, with D maybe TRBD1 (6 bases). CDR3 size: 11 residues. Germline-derived CDR1 and CDR2 are DFQATT and SNEGSKA (reference sequence). V lost 4 bases, J lost 7 bases, and 10 bases lay in between. CDR3 protein: CSATAGATQYF. For the CDR3, the DNA is TGCAGTGCTACTGCAGGGGCGACCCAGTACTTC.

The chain uses TRBV11-2 and TRBJ2-3; 11 bases are shared with TRBD2. The CDR3 loop spans 16 amino acids. J lost 5 bases, V lost 5 bases, and 9 bases had no gene match. The germline CDR1 and CDR2 sequences are SGHAT and FQNNGV. The CDR3 here is CASSPPGLAVIDTQYF. The DNA for the CDR3 is TGTGCCAGCAGCCCTCCGGGACTAGCGGTAATAGATACGCAGTATTTT.

This clone has more than one count but fewer than ten. CDR3 region: CASSLGYNQETQYF. The CDR3, as DNA: TGTGCCAGCAGCTTAGGTTACAATCAAGAGACCCAGTACTTC. This sequence joins TRBV7-2 and TRBJ2-5, with D uncertain. Between the trimmed V and J ends, which lost 1 base and 2 bases, there was a span of 8 bases. The length of the CDR3 is 14 residues. CDR1 is SGHTA, CDR2 FQGNSA, per germline.

The chain recombines TRBV30 with TRBJ2-5; possible D gene TRBD1, 5 bases. Trimming removed 3 bases from V and 4 bases from J, with 18 bases in between. The CDR3 length is 15 residues. Germline CDR1 is GTSNPN and CDR2 is SVGIG (reference sequence). CDR3 sequence (DNA): TGTGCCTGGAGCGATGACAGCCTTTATCTAGAGACCCAGTACTTC. The encoded protein is CAWSDDSLYLETQYF.

This clone appeared once. The rearrangement links TRBV2 to TRBJ1-6; tentatively, D is TRBD1 (5 bases). This CDR3 spans 16 amino acids. Trimming took off 3 bases at V and 0 bases at J, with 9 bases between the two ends. CDR1 and CDR2 from the germline V gene are SNHLY and FYNNEI. CDR3 sequence (DNA): TGTGCCAGCAGTGAGTACAGGAGCTCCTATAATTCACCCCTCCACTTT. Translated, it gives CASSEYRSSYNSPLHF.

This chain uses TRBV6-5 with TRBJ1-1; D is unresolved. Germline V lookup: CDR1 MNHEY, CDR2 SVGAGI. Trimming took 6 bases from V and 4 from J, leaving 12 bases between them. The CDR3 loop spans 13 amino acids. CDR3 nucleotide sequence: TGTGCCAGCAGCCAGCGGGAGGGCACTGAAGCTTTCTTT. It is translated as CASSQREGTEAFF.

V and J are TRBV10-2 and TRBJ1-1; D might be TRBD1 (6 bases). This CDR3 region has 13 residues. Germline V gene sequence: CDR1 WSHSY, CDR2 SAAADI. Trimming took off 3 bases at V and 7 bases at J, with 12 bases between the two ends. CDR3 DNA: TGCGCCAGCAGTGAACGGCAGGGGATTGAAGCTTTCTTT. It specifies CASSERQGIEAFF.

The chain is built from TRBV19 and TRBJ1-2; D perhaps matches TRBD1 (5 bases). Germline-derived CDR1 and CDR2 are LNHDA and SQIVND (reference sequence). Deletions cut 5 bases from V and 4 bases from J, with 17 bases between. This CDR3 contains 15 residues. The CDR3 region is CASSSIIAGGYGYTF. The CDR3 bases are TGTGCCAGTAGTTCCATTATTGCCGGGGGCTATGGCTACACCTTC. Drawing the rest from reference TRBV19 and TRBJ1-2, the complete variable domain is DGGITQSPKYLFRKEGQNVTLSCEQNLNHDAMYWYRQDPGQGLRLIYYSQIVNDFQKGDIAEGYSVSREKKESFPLTVTSAQKNPTAFYLCASSSIIAGGYGYTFGSGTRLTVV.

The gene calls are TRBV24-1 and TRBJ2-2, with D possibly TRBD1 on 6 matching bases. Trimming shortened V by 1 base and J by 4 bases, and 6 bases separated the two germline ends. From germline, CDR1 is KGHDR and CDR2 SFDVKD. The CDR3 covers 14 residues. CDR3 sequence (DNA): TGTGCCACCAGTGATTTAGGGGGCACCGGGGAGCTGTTTTTT. Translated, it gives CATSDLGGTGELFF.

The chain combines TRBV5-4 with TRBJ2-5, with TRBD2 as a possible D gene (6 bases). V lost 1 base to trimming and J lost 1 base, with 14 bases between them. CDR1 and CDR2 from the germline V gene are SGHNT and YYREEE (reference sequence). This CDR3 has 16 residues. The CDR3 coding sequence is TGTGCCAGCAGCTTGTGGTCCGGGGGAATCCAAGAGACCCAGTACTTC. Its translation is CASSLWSGGIQETQYF.